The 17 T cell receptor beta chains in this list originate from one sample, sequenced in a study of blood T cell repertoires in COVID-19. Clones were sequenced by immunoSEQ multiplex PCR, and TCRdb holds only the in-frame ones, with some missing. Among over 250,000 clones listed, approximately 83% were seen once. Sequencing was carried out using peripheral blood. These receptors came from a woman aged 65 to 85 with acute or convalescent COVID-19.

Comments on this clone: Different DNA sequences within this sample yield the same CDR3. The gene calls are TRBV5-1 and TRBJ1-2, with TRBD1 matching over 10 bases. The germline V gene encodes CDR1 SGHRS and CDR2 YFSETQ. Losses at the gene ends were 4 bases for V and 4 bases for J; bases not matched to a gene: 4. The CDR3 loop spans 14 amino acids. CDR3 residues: CASSGGQGGYGYTF. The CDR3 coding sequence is TGCGCCAGCAGCGGTGGACAGGGGGGCTATGGCTACACCTTC. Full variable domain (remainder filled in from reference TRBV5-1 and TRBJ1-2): KAGVTQTPRYLIKTRGQQVTLSCSPISGHRSVSWYQQTPGQGLQFLFEYFSETQRNKGNFPGRFSGRQFSNSRSEMNVSTLELGDSALYLCASSGGQGGYGYTFGSGTRLTVV.

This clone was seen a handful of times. The CDR3 nucleotides are TGTGCCAGCAGCCAAGGTGAGACTTGGGACACTGAAGCTTTCTTT. Its protein is CASSQGETWDTEAFF. The rearrangement uses TRBV3-1 (or the pseudogene TRBV3-2) and TRBJ1-1, with unresolved D. Germline V gene data show CDR1 as LGHDT and CDR2 as YNNKEL (reference sequence). The CDR3 runs 15 residues. Trimming took off 1 base at V and 3 bases at J, with 12 bases between the two ends.

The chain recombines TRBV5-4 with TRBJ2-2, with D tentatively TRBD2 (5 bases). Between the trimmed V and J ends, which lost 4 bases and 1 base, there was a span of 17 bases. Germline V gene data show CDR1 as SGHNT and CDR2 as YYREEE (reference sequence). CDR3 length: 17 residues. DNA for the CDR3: TGTGCCAGCAGCCCCACCCGAGCGGCGGTGAACACCGGGGAGCTGTTTTTT. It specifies CASSPTRAAVNTGELFF.

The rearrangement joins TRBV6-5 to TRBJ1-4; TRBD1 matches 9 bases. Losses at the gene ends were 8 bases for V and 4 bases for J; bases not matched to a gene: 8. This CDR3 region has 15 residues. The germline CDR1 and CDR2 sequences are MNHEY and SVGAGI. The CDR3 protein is CASHHPGQGNEKLFF. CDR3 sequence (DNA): TGTGCCAGCCATCATCCGGGACAGGGTAATGAAAAACTGTTTTTT.

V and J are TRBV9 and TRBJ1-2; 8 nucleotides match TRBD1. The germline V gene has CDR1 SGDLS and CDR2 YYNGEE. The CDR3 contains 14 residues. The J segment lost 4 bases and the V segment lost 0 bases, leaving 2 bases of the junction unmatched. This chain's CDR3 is CASSVGGQVYGYTF. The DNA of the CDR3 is TGTGCCAGCAGCGTAGGGGGACAGGTCTATGGCTACACCTTC.

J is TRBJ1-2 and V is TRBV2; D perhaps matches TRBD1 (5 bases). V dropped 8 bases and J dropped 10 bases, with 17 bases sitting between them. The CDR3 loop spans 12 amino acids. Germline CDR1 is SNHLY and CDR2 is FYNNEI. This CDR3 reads CASSTDRWTYTF. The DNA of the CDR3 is TGTGCCAGCTCTACAGACAGATGGACCTACACCTTC.

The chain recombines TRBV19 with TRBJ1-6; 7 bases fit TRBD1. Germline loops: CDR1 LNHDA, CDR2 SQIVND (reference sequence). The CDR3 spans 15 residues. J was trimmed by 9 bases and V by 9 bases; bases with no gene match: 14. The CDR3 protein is CASGQESTGSSPLHF. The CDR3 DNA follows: TGTGCCAGCGGACAGGAATCGACGGGTAGTTCACCCCTCCACTTT.

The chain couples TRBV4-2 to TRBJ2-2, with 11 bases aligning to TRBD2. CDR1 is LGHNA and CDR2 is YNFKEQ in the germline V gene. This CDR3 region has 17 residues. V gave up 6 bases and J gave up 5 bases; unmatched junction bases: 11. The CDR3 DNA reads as TGTGCCAGCAGAGGGGTAGCGGGGGGGCTGAAGACCGGGGAGCTGTTTTTT. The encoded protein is CASRGVAGGLKTGELFF.

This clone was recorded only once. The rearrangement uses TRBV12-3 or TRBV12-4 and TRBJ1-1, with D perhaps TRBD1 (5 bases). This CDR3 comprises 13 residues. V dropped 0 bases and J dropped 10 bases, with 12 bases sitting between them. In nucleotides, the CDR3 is TGTGCCAGCAGTTTAGCCCGAACAGGCCCAGCTTTCTTT. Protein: CASSLARTGPAFF.

The CDR3 region has the DNA TGTGCCTGGACCAGACAGTCGGGCACTGAAGCTTTCTTT. Translating it yields CAWTRQSGTEAFF. The V gene is TRBV30, the J gene TRBJ1-1; the D gene is possibly TRBD1 (5 bases). The CDR3 is 13 residues long. From germline, CDR1 is GTSNPN and CDR2 SVGIG (reference sequence). The V end lost 4 bases, the J end lost 4 bases, and 13 bases lay between the germline ends.

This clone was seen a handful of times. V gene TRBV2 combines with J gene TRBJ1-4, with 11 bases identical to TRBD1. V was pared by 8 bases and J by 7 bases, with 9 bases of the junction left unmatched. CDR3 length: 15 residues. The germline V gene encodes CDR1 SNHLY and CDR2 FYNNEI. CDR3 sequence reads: CASQSGGTGGEKLFF. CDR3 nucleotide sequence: TGTGCCAGCCAGTCGGGCGGGACAGGGGGTGAAAAACTGTTTTTT.

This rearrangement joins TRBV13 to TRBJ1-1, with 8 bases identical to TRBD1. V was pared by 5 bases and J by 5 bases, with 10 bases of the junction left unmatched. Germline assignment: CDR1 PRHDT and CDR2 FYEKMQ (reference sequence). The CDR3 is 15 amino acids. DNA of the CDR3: TGTGCCAGCAGCCCTCGACAGGGGAGGAATACTGAAGCTTTCTTT. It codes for CASSPRQGRNTEAFF. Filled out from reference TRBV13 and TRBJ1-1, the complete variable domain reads AAGVIQSPRHLIKEKRETATLKCYPIPRHDTVYWYQQGPGQDPQFLISFYEKMQSDKGSIPDRFSAQQFSDYHSELNMSSLELGDSALYFCASSPRQGRNTEAFFGQGTRLTVV.

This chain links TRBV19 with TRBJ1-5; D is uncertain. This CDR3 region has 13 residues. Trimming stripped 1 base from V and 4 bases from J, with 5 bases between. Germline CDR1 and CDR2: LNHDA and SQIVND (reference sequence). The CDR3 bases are TGTGCCAGTAGTATAGCCGTAAATCAGCCCCAGCATTTT. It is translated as CASSIAVNQPQHF.

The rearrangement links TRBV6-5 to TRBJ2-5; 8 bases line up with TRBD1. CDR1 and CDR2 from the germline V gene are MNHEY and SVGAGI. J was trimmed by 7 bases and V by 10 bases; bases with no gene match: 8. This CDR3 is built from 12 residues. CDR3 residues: CATRQGPGTQYF. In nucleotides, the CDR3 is TGTGCCACACGACAGGGGCCGGGGACCCAGTACTTC.

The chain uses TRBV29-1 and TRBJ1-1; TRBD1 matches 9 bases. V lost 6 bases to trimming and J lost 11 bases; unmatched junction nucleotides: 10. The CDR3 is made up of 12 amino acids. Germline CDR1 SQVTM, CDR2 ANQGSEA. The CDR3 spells CSVDRDRVVAFF. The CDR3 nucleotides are TGCAGCGTGGACCGGGACAGGGTTGTCGCTTTCTTT.

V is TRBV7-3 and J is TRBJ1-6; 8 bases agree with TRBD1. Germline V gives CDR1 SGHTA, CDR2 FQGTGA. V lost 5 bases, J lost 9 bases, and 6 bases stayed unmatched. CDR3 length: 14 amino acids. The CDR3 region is CASSIGQGSSPLHF. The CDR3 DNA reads TGTGCCAGCAGCATAGGACAGGGAAGTTCACCCCTCCACTTT. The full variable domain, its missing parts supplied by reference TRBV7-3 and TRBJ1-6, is GAGVSQTPSNKVTEKGKYVELRCDPISGHTALYWYRQSLGQGPEFLIYFQGTGAADDSGLPNDRFFAVRPEGSVSTLKIQRTERGDSAVYLCASSIGQGSSPLHFGNGTRLTVT.

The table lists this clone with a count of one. In DNA form, the CDR3 reads TGTGCCAGCAGCGAAAGTAACTATGAGCAGTTCTTC. Protein product: CASSESNYEQFF. The chain couples TRBV3-1 (or the pseudogene TRBV3-2) to TRBJ2-1; D is unresolved. Per germline, CDR1 LGHDT and CDR2 YNNKEL (reference sequence). V was clipped by 5 bases and J by 8 bases, with 10 bases between them. The CDR3 contains 12 residues.